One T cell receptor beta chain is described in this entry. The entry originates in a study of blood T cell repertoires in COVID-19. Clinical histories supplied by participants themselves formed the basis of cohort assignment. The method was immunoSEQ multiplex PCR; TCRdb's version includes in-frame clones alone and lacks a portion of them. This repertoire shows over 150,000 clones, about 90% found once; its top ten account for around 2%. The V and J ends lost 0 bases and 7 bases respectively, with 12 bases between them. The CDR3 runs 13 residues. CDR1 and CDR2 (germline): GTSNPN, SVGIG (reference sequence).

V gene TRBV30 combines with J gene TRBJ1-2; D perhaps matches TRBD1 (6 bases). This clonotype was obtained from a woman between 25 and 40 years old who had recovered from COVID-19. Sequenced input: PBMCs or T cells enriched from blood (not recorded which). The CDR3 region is CAWSVRVRGGYTF. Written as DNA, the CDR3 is TGTGCCTGGAGTGTACGTGTCAGGGGTGGCTACACCTTC. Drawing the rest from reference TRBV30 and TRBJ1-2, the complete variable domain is SQTIHQWPATLVQPVGSPLSLECTVEGTSNPNLYWYRQAAGRGLQLLFYSVGIGQISSEVPQNLSASRPQDRQFILSSKKLLLSDSGFYLCAWSVRVRGGYTFGSGTRLTVV.